Included here is one TCR beta chain sequence, with context. Its antigen is not known. A much larger clone differs by one base, so this may be a read error. These data belong to a study of CD8 T cells in ankylosing spondylitis. This CDR3 has 14 residues. The V gene's germline CDR1 is DFQATT and CDR2 SNEGSKA (reference sequence). V shed 6 bases and J shed 5 bases, with 19 bases lying between them. Study results and limitations: Seemingly characteristic of ankylosing spondylitis blood was a TCR beta motif consisting of several highly homologous variants. Disease-linked clones bore a CD8+ phenotype, appearing relatively rarely in peripheral blood.

Libraries for TCR beta were made by quantitative 5'-RACE with molecular barcodes. A single record per CDR3 protein comes from TCRdb applying MiXCR to the 5' RACE reads. The sample gives 250,000 to 400,000 distinct CDR3 sequences, under 14% of which show up once; around 8.4% is in the top ten. The chain carries TRBV20-1 and TRBJ2-5; D is undetermined. This TCR derives from a female donor with ankylosing spondylitis or in good health (not recorded which). What was sequenced was blood, either unsorted or a sorted T cell fraction (not recorded which). The CDR3 bases are TGCAGTGCAGAGAAAGCGAATTCGAGGGAGACCCAGTACTTC. It yields the protein CSAEKANSRETQYF.